This T cell receptor (beta chain) was observed in a study of T-cell memory formation after mild COVID-19. The TCR alpha and TCR beta cDNA libraries, bearing sample barcodes and UMIs, were generated by 5'RACE using constant-segment primers. Each CDR3 protein gets one entry after TCRdb re-called the 5' RACE reads with MiXCR. The sample lists roughly 500,000 distinct CDR3 sequences; around 20% were seen once. Trimming took 6 bases from V and 6 from J; bases not matched to a gene: 9. The CDR3 runs to 15 residues. Per the germline V gene, CDR1 is SQVTM and CDR2 is ANQGSEA. This clonotype was seen just once. Its cognate antigen is unknown. General study results and limits: Clones which contracted sat mainly in CM and EM if CD4+, and in EMRA if CD8+. Still unconfirmed is whether the second-wave clones peaking on day 37 recognized SARS-CoV-2.

The sequenced sample consisted of PBMCs or a T cell subset sorted from them (not recorded which). This receptor was taken from an adult woman who had mild COVID-19 (a few samples of this study predate the infection). Cell type and time point are not known. V is TRBV29-1 and J is TRBJ2-3; 13 bases map to TRBD2. The CDR3 spells CSVDGLAGDFDTQYF. In DNA form, the CDR3 reads TGCAGCGTCGACGGACTAGCGGGAGATTTTGATACGCAGTATTTT.